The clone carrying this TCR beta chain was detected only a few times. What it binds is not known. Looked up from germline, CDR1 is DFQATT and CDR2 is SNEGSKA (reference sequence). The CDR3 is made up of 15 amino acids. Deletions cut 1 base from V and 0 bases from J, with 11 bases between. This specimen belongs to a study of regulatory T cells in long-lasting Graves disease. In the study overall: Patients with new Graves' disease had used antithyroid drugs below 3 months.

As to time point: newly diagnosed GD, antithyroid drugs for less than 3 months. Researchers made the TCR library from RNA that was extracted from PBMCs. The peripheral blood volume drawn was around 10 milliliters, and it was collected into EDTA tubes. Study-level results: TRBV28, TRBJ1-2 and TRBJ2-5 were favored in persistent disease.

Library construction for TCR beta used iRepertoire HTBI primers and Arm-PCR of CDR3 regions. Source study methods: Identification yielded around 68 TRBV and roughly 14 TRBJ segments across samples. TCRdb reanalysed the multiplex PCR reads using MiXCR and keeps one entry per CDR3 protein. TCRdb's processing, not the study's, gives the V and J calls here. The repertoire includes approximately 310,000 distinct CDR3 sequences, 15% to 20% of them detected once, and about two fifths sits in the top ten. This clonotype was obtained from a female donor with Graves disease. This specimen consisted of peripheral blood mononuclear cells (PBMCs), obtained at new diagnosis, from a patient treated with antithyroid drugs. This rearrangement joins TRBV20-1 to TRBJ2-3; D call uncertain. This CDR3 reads CSARGSISSTDTQYF. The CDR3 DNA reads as TGCAGTGCTAGAGGCTCTATTTCTAGCACAGATACGCAGTATTTT.